The 22 T cell receptor beta chains below all came from one sample that was sequenced in a study of regulatory T cells in long-lasting Graves disease. TCR beta libraries were built with iRepertoire HTBI primers and Arm-PCR of CDR3 regions. TCRdb processed the multiplex PCR reads anew with MiXCR; each CDR3 protein has one entry. The sample lists under 250,000 distinct CDR3 sequences; 20% to 25% were seen once. Time point denoted: newly diagnosed GD, antithyroid drugs for less than 3 months. Researchers made the TCR library from RNA that was extracted from PBMCs. This sample comprised peripheral blood mononuclear cells (PBMCs), obtained at new diagnosis, from a patient treated with antithyroid drugs. These receptors were collected from a female donor with Graves disease.

This clonotype came up many times. This rearrangement joins TRBV6-1 to TRBJ1-1; D possibly corresponds to TRBD1 (5 bases). The CDR3 sequence is 13 residues long. CDR1 and CDR2 (germline): MNHNS, SASEGT. Trimming shortened V by 1 base and J by 3 bases, and 6 bases separated the two germline ends. The CDR3 DNA reads TGTGCCAGCAGTGAAGTACAGGACACTGAAGCTTTCTTT. Translating it yields CASSEVQDTEAFF.

This clonotype came up many times. The chain has TRBV6-1 and TRBJ2-3, with no clear D. The germline CDR1 and CDR2 sequences are MNHNS and SASEGT. V lost 6 bases and J lost 1, with 14 bases in between. The length of the CDR3 is 15 residues. The CDR3 spells CASRSTGSGTDTQYF. DNA of the CDR3: TGTGCCAGCAGGTCCACGGGTTCGGGCACAGATACGCAGTATTTT.

In its sample, this clonotype was seen many times. V is TRBV4-2 and J is TRBJ1-2; D gene ambiguous. V dropped 3 bases and J dropped 4 bases, with 12 bases sitting between them. Germline-derived CDR1 and CDR2 are LGHNA and YNFKEQ. CDR3 length: 14 amino acids. The CDR3 DNA follows: TGTGCCAGCAGCCACTTGGACGGATCCTATGGCTACACCTTC. Protein: CASSHLDGSYGYTF.

The V and J genes are TRBV7-9 and TRBJ2-1, with TRBD1 as a possible D gene (5 bases). Germline V gene lookup returns CDR1 SEHNR and CDR2 FQNEAQ (reference sequence). This CDR3 contains 14 residues. The V end was cut by 5 bases, the J end by 6 bases, with 14 bases between. The DNA for the CDR3 is TGTGCCAGCAGCCCCCCAAGGGGAATCAATGAGCAGTTCTTC. This encodes CASSPPRGINEQFF.

The table lists this clonotype with a few counts. The gene calls are TRBV11-3 and TRBJ2-1; weak D call: TRBD2 (6 bases). The CDR3 consists of 13 residues. CDR1 and CDR2 from the germline V gene are SGHNT and YENEEA. V dropped 9 bases and J dropped 5 bases, with 14 bases sitting between them. CDR3 residues: CASSIGGNNEQFF. The CDR3 DNA is TGTGCCAGTAGTATCGGCGGGAACAATGAGCAGTTCTTC.

About this clonotype itself: A read error is likely here: a far larger clone is one base away. It is likely a read error, because the conserved phenylalanine at the end of the CDR3 is missing. The chain employs TRBV6-9 and TRBJ2-7, with a weak D call TRBD1 (5 bases). This CDR3 spans 16 amino acids. From germline, CDR1 is MNHGY and CDR2 SVAAGI. V was clipped by 3 bases and J by 2 bases, with 17 bases between them. The CDR3 nucleotides are TGTGCCAGCAGTTACTCCACAGGAGTGGCTACCTACGAGCAGTACCTC. This translates into CASSYSTGVATYEQYL.

This clonotype was recorded at least ten times. The CDR3 region has the DNA TGTGCCAGCAGCTTTCTGGGGGCTTACAATGAGCAGTTCTTC. Encoded protein: CASSFLGAYNEQFF. The chain employs TRBV5-4 and TRBJ2-1; TRBD1 is a possible D gene (6 bases). The CDR3 runs 14 residues. Germline loops: CDR1 SGHNT, CDR2 YYREEE (reference sequence). V dropped 2 bases and J dropped 4 bases, with 10 bases sitting between them.

The genes are TRBV11-2 and TRBJ2-1; D remains ambiguous. Germline-derived CDR1 and CDR2 are SGHAT and FQNNGV. The CDR3 totals 13 residues. V was clipped by 5 bases and J by 5 bases, with 10 bases between them. CDR3 sequence: CASSRWSDNEQFF. The CDR3 DNA sequence: TGTGCCAGCAGCCGATGGTCGGACAATGAGCAGTTCTTC.

This clonotype showed up many times. V gene TRBV5-1 combines with J gene TRBJ1-2, with 7 bases identical to TRBD1. V was pared by 0 bases and J by 8 bases, with 10 bases of the junction left unmatched. Germline V gives CDR1 SGHRS, CDR2 YFSETQ. There are 15 residues in the CDR3. The CDR3 is CASSLESTGRGGYTF. The DNA of the CDR3 is TGCGCCAGCAGCTTGGAGTCGACAGGGCGGGGCGGCTACACCTTC.

This clonotype has only a few counts. The J gene is TRBJ1-5, the V gene TRBV29-1; D unclear. V was shortened by 4 bases and J by 2 bases, with 12 bases between the two germline ends. Germline-derived CDR1 and CDR2 are SQVTM and ANQGSEA. CDR3 length equals 14 residues. Here the CDR3 DNA reads TGCAGCGTTGGAATCGGGGTTGGCAATCAGCCCCAGCATTTT. It is translated as CSVGIGVGNQPQHF.

This clonotype was seen ten or more times. The chain has TRBV2 and TRBJ2-6, with 7 bases fitting TRBD1. The V and J ends lost 1 base and 4 bases, in that order; junction bases with no gene match: 4. Germline V lookup: CDR1 SNHLY, CDR2 FYNNEI. The CDR3 has 16 amino acids. The chain's CDR3 is CASSEVRGPGANVLTF. The CDR3 DNA is TGTGCCAGCAGTGAAGTAAGGGGGCCAGGGGCCAACGTCCTGACTTTC. The complete variable domain, with remaining parts taken from reference TRBV2 and TRBJ2-6, reads EPEVTQTPSHQVTQMGQEVILRCVPISNHLYFYWYRQILGQKVEFLVSFYNNEISEKSEIFDDQFSVERPDGSNFTLKIRSTKLEDSAMYFCASSEVRGPGANVLTFGAGSRLTVL.

To note about this clonotype: A clone one base away is much larger, so this may be a read error. This chain uses TRBV6-1 with TRBJ1-2, with a tentative D call TRBD1 (5 bases). The CDR3 is made up of 17 amino acids. CDR1 MNHNS and CDR2 SASEGT come from the germline V gene. Trimming left V 5 bases short and J 3 bases short, with 22 bases between. CDR3: CASSPRGGGRADYGYTF. CDR3 DNA: TGTGCCAGCAGTCCGAGGGGTGGAGGCCGTGCTGACTATGGCTACACCTTC.

This clonotype was seen only a few times. The chain links TRBV10-1 to TRBJ2-7; maybe TRBD2 (7 bases). Germline V CDR1 and CDR2: WNHNN, SYGVQD (reference sequence). Trimming left V 6 bases short and J 2 bases short, with 17 bases between. This CDR3 has 15 residues. CDR3 region: CASRGGGPTTYEQYF. CDR3 DNA: TGCGCCAGCAGGGGGGGGGGGCCCACCACCTACGAGCAGTACTTC.

As for this clonotype: A read error may be the cause here, since a much bigger clone is one base away. The rearrangement uses TRBV10-3 and TRBJ1-2; weak D call: TRBD1 (5 bases). Trimming shortened V by 5 bases and J by 7 bases, and 14 bases separated the two germline ends. Germline assignment: CDR1 ENHRY and CDR2 SYGVKD. This CDR3 is built from 13 residues. CDR3 coding DNA: TGTGCCATCAGTACTAGGGGCAGAAGTGGCTACACCTTC. Translation gives CAISTRGRSGYTF.

This chain uses TRBV20-1 with TRBJ1-3; 9 nucleotides align to TRBD1. The germline V gene has CDR1 DFQATT and CDR2 SNEGSKA (reference sequence). This CDR3 spans 13 amino acids. V was clipped by 5 bases and J by 8 bases; unmatched bases: 7. The CDR3 nucleotides read TGCAGTGCTCGAACCGGGACAGGGTACACCATATATTTT. This encodes CSARTGTGYTIYF.

This clonotype was observed many times. The rearrangement links TRBV7-8 to TRBJ2-1, with 7 bases identical to TRBD2. With V trimmed by 5 bases and J by 10 bases, 11 bases remained unmatched. CDR1 is SGHVS and CDR2 is FQNEAQ in the germline V gene. The length of the CDR3 is 14 residues. CDR3 residues: CASSNGLERDEQFF. CDR3 nucleotide sequence: TGTGCCAGCAGCAACGGACTAGAACGGGACGAGCAGTTCTTC. The full variable domain, its missing parts supplied by reference TRBV7-8 and TRBJ2-1, is GAGVSQSPRYKVAKRGQDVALRCDPISGHVSLFWYQQALGQGPEFLTYFQNEAQLDKSGLPSDRFFAERPEGSVSTLKIQRTQQEDSAVYLCASSNGLERDEQFFGPGTRLTVL.

This sequence joins TRBV20-1 and TRBJ1-2, with D uncertain. CDR3 length: 13 amino acids. CDR1 is DFQATT, CDR2 SNEGSKA, per germline (reference sequence). V was cut by 1 base and J by 1 base, with 7 bases left in between. In DNA, the CDR3 is TGCAGTGCTAGAGTTGGGTTTAACTATGGCTACACCTTC. This encodes CSARVGFNYGYTF.

Many counts were recorded for this clonotype. The chain has TRBV5-1 and TRBJ2-3, with 8 bases aligning to TRBD2. Trimming took 0 bases from V and 1 from J; bases not matched to a gene: 1. Germline CDR1 reads SGHRS; CDR2 reads YFSETQ. CDR3 size: 15 residues. The CDR3 sequence is CASSLATSGTDTQYF. CDR3 nucleotides: TGCGCCAGCAGCTTGGCGACTAGCGGCACAGATACGCAGTATTTT.

This clonotype was recorded at least ten times. The genes are TRBV7-6 and TRBJ2-2; D could derive from TRBD1 or TRBD2 (5 bases each). The CDR3 length is 16 residues. With 5 bases removed from V and 2 bases from J, the gap between germline ends came to 15 bases. CDR1 is SGHVS, CDR2 FNYEAQ, per germline. The CDR3 is CASSPTGTVNTGELFF. The CDR3 bases are TGTGCCAGCAGCCCAACCGGGACCGTTAACACCGGGGAGCTGTTTTTT.

This clonotype was counted at least ten times. The chain couples TRBV3-1 to TRBJ2-2; 7 bases are shared with TRBD2. CDR1 is LGHDT, CDR2 YNNKEL, per germline (reference sequence). The CDR3 sequence is 15 residues long. Trimming at V came to 6 bases and at J to 4 bases, leaving 8 bases not matched to a gene. CDR3 amino acids: CASSLGLPTTGELFF. The CDR3 region has the DNA TGTGCCAGCAGTCTGGGACTACCGACCACCGGGGAGCTGTTTTTT.

This clonotype was counted many times. The chain is built from TRBV24-1 and TRBJ2-1; 8 bases align to TRBD2. V gave up 3 bases and J gave up 3 bases; unmatched junction bases: 12. The germline gives CDR1 KGHDR, CDR2 SFDVKD. The CDR3 totals 18 residues. CDR3 coding DNA: TGTGCCACCAGTGATCCTGCCCCTACTAGCGGAGGCTACAATGAGCAGTTCTTC. Its translation: CATSDPAPTSGGYNEQFF.

This clonotype has ten or more counts. The J gene is TRBJ1-1, the V gene TRBV5-8, with 7 bases identical to TRBD1. J lost 2 bases, V lost 4 bases, and 8 bases had no gene match. Per germline, CDR1 SGHTS and CDR2 YDEGEE. The CDR3 contains 15 residues. The CDR3 DNA reads as TGTGCCAGCAGCCTTACCGGGACAGCCAACACTGAAGCTTTCTTT. This translates into CASSLTGTANTEAFF. Full variable domain (remainder filled in from reference TRBV5-8 and TRBJ1-1): EAGVTQSPTHLIKTRGQQATLRCSPISGHTSVYWYQQALGLGLQFLLWYDEGEERNRGNFPPRFSGRQFPNYSSELNVNALELEDSALYLCASSLTGTANTEAFFGQGTRLTVV.